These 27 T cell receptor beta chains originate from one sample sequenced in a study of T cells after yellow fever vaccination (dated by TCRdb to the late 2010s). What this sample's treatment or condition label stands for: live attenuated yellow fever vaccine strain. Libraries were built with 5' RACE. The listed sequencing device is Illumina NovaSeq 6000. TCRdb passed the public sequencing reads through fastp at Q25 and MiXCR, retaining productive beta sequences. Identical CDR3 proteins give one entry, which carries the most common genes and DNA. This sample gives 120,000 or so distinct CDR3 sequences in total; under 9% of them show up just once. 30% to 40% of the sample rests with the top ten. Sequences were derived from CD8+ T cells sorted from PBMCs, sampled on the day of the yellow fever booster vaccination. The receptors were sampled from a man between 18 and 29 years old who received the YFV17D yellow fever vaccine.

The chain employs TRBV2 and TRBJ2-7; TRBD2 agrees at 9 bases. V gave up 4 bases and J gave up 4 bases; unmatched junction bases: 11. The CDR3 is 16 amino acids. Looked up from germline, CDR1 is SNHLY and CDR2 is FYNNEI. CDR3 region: CASSVHRRGGSYEQYF. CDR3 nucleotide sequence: TGTGCCAGCAGTGTTCATCGGCGGGGGGGATCGTACGAGCAGTACTTC.

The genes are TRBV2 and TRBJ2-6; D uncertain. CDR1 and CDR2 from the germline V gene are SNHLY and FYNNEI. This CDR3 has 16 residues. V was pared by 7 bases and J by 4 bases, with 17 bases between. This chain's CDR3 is CASTGLASIGANVLTF. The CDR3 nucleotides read TGTGCCAGCACGGGTTTGGCCTCTATAGGGGCCAACGTCCTGACTTTC.

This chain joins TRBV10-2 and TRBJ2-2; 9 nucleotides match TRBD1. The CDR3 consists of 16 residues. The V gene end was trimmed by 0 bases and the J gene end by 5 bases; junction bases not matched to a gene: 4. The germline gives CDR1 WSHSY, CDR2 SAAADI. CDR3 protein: CASSESDRGGTGELFF. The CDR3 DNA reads TGCGCCAGCAGTGAGTCGGACAGGGGTGGAACCGGGGAGCTGTTTTTT.

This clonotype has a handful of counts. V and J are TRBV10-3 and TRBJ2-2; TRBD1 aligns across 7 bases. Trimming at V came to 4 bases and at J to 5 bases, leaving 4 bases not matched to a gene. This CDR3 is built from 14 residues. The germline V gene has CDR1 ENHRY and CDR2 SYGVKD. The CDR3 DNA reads TGTGCCATCAGTGGACAGGGCGGAACCGGGGAGCTGTTTTTT. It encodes CAISGQGGTGELFF.

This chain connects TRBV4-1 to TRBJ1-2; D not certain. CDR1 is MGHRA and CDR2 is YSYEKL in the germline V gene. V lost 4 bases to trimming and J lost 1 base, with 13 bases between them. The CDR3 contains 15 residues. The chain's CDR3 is CASSLRRNLNYGYTF. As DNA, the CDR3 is TGCGCCAGCAGCCTTCGGAGGAACCTTAACTATGGCTACACCTTC.

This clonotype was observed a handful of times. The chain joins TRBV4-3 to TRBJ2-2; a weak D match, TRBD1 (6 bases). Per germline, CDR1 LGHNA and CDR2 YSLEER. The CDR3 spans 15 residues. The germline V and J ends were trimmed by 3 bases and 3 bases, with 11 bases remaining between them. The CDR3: CASSQGRGDTGELFF. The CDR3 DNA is TGCGCCAGCAGCCAGGGCAGGGGTGACACCGGGGAGCTGTTTTTT.

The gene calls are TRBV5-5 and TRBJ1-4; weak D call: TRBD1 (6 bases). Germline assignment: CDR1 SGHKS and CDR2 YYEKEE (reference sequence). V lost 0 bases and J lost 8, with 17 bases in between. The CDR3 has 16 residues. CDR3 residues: CASSLGAGTSREKLFF. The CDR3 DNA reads TGTGCCAGCAGCTTGGGGGCCGGGACATCCCGCGAAAAACTGTTTTTT.

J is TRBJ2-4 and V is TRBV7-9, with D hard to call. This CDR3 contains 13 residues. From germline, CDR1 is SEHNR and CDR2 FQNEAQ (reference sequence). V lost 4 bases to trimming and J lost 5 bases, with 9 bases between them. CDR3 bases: TGTGCCAGCAGCTCGGCCTGGGAAAACATTCAGTACTTC. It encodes CASSSAWENIQYF.

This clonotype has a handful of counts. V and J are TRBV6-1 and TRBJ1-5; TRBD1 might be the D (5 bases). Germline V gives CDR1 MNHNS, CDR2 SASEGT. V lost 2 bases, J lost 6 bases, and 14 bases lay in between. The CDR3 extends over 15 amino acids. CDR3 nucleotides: TGTGCCAGCAGTGAATGGTGGGGGAAGTTTCAGCCCCAGCATTTT. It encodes CASSEWWGKFQPQHF.

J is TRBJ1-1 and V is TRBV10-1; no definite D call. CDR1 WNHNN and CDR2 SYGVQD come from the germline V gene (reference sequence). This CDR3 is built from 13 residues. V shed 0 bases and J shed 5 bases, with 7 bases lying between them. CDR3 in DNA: TGCGCCAGCAGTGAGTCGGTGGGAACTGAAGCTTTCTTT. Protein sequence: CASSESVGTEAFF.

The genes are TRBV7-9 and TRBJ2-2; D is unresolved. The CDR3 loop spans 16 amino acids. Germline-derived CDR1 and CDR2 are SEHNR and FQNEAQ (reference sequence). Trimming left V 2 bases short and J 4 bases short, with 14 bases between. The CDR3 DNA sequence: TGTGCCAGCAGCTTATCGGCAGAGGATCCCACCGGGGAGCTGTTTTTT. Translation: CASSLSAEDPTGELFF.

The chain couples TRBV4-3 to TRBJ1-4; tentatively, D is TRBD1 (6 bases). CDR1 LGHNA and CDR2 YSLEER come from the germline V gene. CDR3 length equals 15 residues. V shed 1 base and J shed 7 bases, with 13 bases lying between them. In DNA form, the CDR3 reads TGCGCCAGCAGCCAAGGGACAGTCATGTTTGAAAAACTGTTTTTT. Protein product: CASSQGTVMFEKLFF.

CDR3 region: CASSLDLTDTEAFF. The CDR3, as DNA: TGTGCCAGCAGCTTGGACCTGACGGACACTGAAGCTTTCTTT. This chain uses TRBV5-6 with TRBJ1-1; D gene ambiguous. Trimming took 0 bases from V and 3 from J, leaving 9 bases between them. CDR1 SGHDT and CDR2 YYEEEE come from the germline V gene. The CDR3 has 14 residues. Filled out from reference TRBV5-6 and TRBJ1-1, the complete variable domain reads DAGVTQSPTHLIKTRGQQVTLRCSPKSGHDTVSWYQQALGQGPQFIFQYYEEEERQRGNFPDRFSGHQFPNYSSELNVNALLLGDSALYLCASSLDLTDTEAFFGQGTRLTVV.

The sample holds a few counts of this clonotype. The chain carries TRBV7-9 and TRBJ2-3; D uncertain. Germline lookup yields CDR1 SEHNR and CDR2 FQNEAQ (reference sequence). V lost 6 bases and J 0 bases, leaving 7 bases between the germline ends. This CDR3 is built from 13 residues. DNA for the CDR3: TGTGCCAGCAGGGACCTTAGCACAGATACGCAGTATTTT. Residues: CASRDLSTDTQYF. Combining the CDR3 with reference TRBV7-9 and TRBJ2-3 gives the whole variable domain DTGVSQNPRHKITKRGQNVTFRCDPISEHNRLYWYRQTLGQGPEFLTYFQNEAQLEKSRLLSDRFSAERPKGSFSTLEIQRTEQGDSAMYLCASRDLSTDTQYFGPGTRLTVL.

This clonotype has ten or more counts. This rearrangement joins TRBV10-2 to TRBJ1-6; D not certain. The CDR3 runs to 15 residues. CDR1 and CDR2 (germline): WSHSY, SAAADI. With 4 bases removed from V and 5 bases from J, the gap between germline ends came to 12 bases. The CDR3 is CASSVLAPNNSPLHF. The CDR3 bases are TGCGCCAGCAGTGTTCTTGCACCCAATAATTCACCCCTCCACTTT.

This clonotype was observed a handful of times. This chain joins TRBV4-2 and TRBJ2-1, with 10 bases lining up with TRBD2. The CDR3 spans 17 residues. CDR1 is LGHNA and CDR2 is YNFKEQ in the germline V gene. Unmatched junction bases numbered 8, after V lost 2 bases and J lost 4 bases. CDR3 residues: CASSQSLAGGGYNEQFF. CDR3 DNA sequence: TGTGCCAGCAGCCAATCCTTAGCGGGGGGCGGGTACAATGAGCAGTTCTTC.

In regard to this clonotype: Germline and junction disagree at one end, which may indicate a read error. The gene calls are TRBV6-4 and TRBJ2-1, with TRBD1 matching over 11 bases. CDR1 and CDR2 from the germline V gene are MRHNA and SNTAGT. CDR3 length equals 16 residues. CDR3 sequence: CASSVLAGQGGNAQFF. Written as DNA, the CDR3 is TGTGCCAGCAGCGTCCTCGCGGGACAGGGGGGCAATGCGCAGTTCTTC.

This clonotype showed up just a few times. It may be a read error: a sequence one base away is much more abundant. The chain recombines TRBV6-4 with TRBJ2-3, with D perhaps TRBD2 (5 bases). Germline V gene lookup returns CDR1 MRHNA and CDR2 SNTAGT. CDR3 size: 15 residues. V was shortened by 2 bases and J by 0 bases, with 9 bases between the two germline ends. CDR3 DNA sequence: TGTGCCAGCAGTGACGAGGGATCTAGCACAGATACGCAGTATTTT. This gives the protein CASSDEGSSTDTQYF.

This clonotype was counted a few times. The CDR3 sequence: CSVAGTSGGENEQFF. The CDR3 DNA is TGCAGCGTCGCCGGGACTAGCGGGGGGGAGAATGAGCAGTTCTTC. The chain carries TRBV29-1 and TRBJ2-1, with 16 bases that match TRBD2. J gave up 7 bases and V 6 bases, and 6 bases lay outside the gene matches. This CDR3 spans 15 amino acids. Per germline, CDR1 SQVTM and CDR2 ANQGSEA.

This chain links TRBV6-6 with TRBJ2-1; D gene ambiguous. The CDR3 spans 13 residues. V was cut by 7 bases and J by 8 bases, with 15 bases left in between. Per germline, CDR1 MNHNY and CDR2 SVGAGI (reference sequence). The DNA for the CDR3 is TGTGCCAGCACCGAACCGGACGGCGATGAGCAGTTCTTC. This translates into CASTEPDGDEQFF.

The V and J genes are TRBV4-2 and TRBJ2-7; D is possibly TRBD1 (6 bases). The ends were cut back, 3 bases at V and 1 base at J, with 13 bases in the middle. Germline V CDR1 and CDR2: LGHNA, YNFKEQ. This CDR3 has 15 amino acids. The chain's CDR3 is CASSQARTVSYEQYF. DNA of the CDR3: TGTGCCAGCAGCCAGGCGCGGACAGTTTCCTACGAGCAGTACTTC.

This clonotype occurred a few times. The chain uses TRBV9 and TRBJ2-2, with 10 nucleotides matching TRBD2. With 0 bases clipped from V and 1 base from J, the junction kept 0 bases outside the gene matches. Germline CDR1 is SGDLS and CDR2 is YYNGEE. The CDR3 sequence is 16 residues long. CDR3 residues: CASSVVAGGNTGELFF. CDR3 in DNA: TGTGCCAGCAGCGTAGTAGCGGGGGGGAACACCGGGGAGCTGTTTTTT.

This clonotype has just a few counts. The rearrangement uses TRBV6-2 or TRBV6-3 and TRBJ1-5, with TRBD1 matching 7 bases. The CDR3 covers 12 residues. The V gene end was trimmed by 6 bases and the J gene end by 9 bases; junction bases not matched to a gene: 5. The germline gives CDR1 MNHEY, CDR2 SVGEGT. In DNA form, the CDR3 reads TGTGCCAGCAGACAGGGGTCAGCGCCCCAGCATTTT. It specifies CASRQGSAPQHF.

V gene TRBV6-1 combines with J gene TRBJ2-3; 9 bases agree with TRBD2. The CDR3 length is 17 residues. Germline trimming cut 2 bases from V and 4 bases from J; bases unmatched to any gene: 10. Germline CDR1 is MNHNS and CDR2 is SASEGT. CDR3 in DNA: TGTGCCAGCAGTGAATTCACTCGGACTAGCGTCGCAGATACGCAGTATTTT. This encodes CASSEFTRTSVADTQYF.

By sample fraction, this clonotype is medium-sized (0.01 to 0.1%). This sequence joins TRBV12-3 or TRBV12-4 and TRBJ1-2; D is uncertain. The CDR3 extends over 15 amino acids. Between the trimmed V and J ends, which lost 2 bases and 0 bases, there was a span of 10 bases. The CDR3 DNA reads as TGTGCCAGCAGTTTAATCTCCCTAGCTAACTATGGCTACACCTTC. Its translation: CASSLISLANYGYTF.

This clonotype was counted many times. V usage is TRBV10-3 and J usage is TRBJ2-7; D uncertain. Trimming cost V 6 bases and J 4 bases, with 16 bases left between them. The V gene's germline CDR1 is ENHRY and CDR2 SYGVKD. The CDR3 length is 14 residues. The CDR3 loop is CAISEHGRLYEQYV. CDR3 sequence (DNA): TGTGCCATCAGCGAGCATGGCCGCCTATACGAGCAGTACGTC.

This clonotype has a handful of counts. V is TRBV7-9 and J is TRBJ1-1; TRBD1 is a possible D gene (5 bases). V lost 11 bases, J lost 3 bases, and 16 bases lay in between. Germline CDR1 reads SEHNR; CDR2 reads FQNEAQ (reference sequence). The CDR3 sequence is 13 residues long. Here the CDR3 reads CAGGGAGDTEAFF. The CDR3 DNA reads TGTGCCGGGGGAGGGGCGGGTGACACTGAAGCTTTCTTT.